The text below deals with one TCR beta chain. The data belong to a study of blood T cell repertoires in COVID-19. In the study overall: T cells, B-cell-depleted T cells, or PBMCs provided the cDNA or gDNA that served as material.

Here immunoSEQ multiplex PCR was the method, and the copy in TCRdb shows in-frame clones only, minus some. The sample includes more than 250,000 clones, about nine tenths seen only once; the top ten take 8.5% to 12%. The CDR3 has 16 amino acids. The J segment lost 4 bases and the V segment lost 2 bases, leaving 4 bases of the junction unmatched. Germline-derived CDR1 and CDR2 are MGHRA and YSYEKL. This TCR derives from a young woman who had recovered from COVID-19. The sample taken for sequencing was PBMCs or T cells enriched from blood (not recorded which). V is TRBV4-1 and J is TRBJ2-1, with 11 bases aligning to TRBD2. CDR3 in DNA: TGCGCCAGCAGCCAACTACTAGCGGGAGTATACAATGAGCAGTTCTTC. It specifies CASSQLLAGVYNEQFF.